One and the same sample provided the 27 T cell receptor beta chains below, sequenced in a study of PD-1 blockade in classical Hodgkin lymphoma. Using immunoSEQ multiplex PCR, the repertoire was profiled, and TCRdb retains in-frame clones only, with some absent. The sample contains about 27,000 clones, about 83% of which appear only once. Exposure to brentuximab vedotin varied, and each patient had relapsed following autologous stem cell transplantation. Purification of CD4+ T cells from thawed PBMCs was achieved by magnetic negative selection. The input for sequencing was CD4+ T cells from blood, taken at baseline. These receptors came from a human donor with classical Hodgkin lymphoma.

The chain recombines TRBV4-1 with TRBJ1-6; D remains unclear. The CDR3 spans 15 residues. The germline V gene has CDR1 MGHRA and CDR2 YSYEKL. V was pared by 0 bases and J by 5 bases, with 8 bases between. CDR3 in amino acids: CASSQEGRDNSPLHF. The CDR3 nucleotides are TGCGCCAGCAGCCAAGAGGGCCGGGATAATTCACCCCTCCACTTT.

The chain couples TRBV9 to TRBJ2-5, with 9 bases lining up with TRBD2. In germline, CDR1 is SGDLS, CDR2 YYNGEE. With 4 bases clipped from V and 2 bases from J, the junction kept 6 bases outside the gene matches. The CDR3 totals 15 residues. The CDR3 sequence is CASSPRSGGQETQYF. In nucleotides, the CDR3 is TGTGCCAGCAGCCCTCGTAGCGGGGGTCAAGAGACCCAGTACTTC.

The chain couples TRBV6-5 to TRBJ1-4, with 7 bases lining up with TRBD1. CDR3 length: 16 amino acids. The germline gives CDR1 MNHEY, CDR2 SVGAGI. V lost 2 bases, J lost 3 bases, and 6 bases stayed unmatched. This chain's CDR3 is CASSYATGVANEKLFF. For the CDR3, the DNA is TGTGCCAGCAGTTACGCAACAGGGGTCGCTAATGAAAAACTGTTTTTT.

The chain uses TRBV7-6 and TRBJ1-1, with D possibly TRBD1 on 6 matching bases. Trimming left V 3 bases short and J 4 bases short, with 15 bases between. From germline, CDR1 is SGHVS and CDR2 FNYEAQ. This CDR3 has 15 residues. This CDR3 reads CASSFLRGRGTEAFF. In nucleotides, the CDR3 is TGTGCCAGCAGCTTTCTCAGGGGAAGAGGCACTGAAGCTTTCTTT. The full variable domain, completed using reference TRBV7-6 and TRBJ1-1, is GAGVSQSPRYKVTKRGQDVALRCDPISGHVSLYWYRQALGQGPEFLTYFNYEAQQDKSGLPNDRFSAERPEGSISTLTIQRTEQRDSAMYRCASSFLRGRGTEAFFGQGTRLTVV.

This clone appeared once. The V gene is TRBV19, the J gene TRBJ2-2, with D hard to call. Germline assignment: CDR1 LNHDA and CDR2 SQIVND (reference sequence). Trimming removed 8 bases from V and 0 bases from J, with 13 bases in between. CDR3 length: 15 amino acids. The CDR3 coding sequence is TGTGCCAGTCTAGTATCTGGAGCGAACACCGGGGAGCTGTTTTTT. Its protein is CASLVSGANTGELFF.

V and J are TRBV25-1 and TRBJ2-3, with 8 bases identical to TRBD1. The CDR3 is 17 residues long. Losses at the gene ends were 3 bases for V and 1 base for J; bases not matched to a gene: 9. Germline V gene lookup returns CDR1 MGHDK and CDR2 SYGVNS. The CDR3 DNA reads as TGTGCCAGCAGTGATGCACGCGGACAGGGTCGCACAGATACGCAGTATTTT. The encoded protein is CASSDARGQGRTDTQYF.

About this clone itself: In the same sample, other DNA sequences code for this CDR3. Written as DNA, the CDR3 is TGTGCCAGCTCCCCTCCGGGGGGGGCTCGGGAGACCCAGTACTTC. Translation: CASSPPGGARETQYF. The genes are TRBV18 and TRBJ2-5, with TRBD2 identical over 8 bases. The CDR3 runs 15 residues. CDR1 is KGHSH and CDR2 is LQKENI in the germline V gene. Trimming cost V 6 bases and J 5 bases; bases outside gene matches: 11.

CDR3 protein: CASSLVVLGDYGYTF. CDR3 nucleotides: TGTGCCAGCAGCTTAGTAGTTTTAGGGGACTATGGCTACACCTTC. The rearrangement links TRBV7-2 to TRBJ1-2; possible D gene TRBD1, 5 bases. Germline CDR1 is SGHTA and CDR2 is FQGNSA. Trimming removed 1 base at V and 3 bases at J, with 12 bases between. There are 15 residues in the CDR3.

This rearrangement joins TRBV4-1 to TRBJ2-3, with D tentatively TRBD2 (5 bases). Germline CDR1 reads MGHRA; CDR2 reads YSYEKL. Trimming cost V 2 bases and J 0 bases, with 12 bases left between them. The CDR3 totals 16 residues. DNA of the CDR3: TGCGCCAGCAGCCAACTATCGGGGAATAGCACAGATACGCAGTATTTT. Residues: CASSQLSGNSTDTQYF.

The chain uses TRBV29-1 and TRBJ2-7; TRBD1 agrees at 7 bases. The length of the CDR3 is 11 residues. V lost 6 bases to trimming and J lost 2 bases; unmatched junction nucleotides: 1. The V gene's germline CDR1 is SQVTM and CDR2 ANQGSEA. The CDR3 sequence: CSVQGAYEQYF. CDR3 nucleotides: TGCAGCGTCCAGGGGGCCTACGAGCAGTACTTC.

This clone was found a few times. The CDR3 sequence: CATSRDWVSGGYQETQYF. The CDR3 nucleotides are TGTGCCACCAGCAGAGATTGGGTTAGCGGGGGGTACCAAGAGACCCAGTACTTC. The rearrangement links TRBV15 to TRBJ2-5; 10 bases fit TRBD2. The ends lost 0 bases at V and 0 bases at J; junction bases unmatched: 7. Looked up from germline, CDR1 is LNHNV and CDR2 is YYDKDF (reference sequence). CDR3 size: 18 residues.

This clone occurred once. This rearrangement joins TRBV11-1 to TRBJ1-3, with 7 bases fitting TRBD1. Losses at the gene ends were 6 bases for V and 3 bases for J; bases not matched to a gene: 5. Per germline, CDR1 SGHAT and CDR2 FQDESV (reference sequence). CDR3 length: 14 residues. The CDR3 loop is CASSIGGYGNTIYF. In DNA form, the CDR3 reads TGTGCCAGCAGTATAGGGGGCTATGGAAACACCATATATTTT.

For the CDR3, the DNA is TGTGCCATCAGGGTCTCCGGGGCCAACGTCCTGACTTTC. Translated, it gives CAIRVSGANVLTF. The chain is built from TRBV10-3 and TRBJ2-6; D gene uncertain. The germline V gene encodes CDR1 ENHRY and CDR2 SYGVKD. V lost 6 bases, J lost 4 bases, and 7 bases lay in between. The CDR3 spans 13 residues.

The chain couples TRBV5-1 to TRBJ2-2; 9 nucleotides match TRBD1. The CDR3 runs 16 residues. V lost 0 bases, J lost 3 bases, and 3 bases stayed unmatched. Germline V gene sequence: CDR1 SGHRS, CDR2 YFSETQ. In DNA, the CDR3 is TGCGCCAGCAGCTTGGATACAGGGGGCGACACCGGGGAGCTGTTTTTT. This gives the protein CASSLDTGGDTGELFF.

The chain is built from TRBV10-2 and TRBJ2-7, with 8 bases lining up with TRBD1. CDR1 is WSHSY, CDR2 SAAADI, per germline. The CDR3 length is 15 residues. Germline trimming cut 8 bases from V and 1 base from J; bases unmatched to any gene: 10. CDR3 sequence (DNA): TGCGCCAGCCAGAATTCCGGGACAGGTTCCTACGAGCAGTACTTC. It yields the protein CASQNSGTGSYEQYF.

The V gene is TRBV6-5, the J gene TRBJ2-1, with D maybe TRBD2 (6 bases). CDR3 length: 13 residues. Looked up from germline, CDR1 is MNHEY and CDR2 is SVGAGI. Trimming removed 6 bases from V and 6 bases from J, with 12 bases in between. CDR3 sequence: CASRELARNEQFF. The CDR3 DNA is TGTGCCAGCAGAGAGCTAGCGCGCAATGAGCAGTTCTTC.

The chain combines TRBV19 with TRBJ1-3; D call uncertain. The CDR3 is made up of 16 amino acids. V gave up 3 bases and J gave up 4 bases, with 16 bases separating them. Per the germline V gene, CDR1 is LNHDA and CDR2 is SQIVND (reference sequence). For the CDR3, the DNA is TGTGCCAGTAGTATTAACAGTCTGGGGAACGGAAACACCATATATTTT. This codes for CASSINSLGNGNTIYF.

CDR3 in amino acids: CASSLGRGNTEAFF. The CDR3 DNA is TGTGCCAGCAGCCTAGGGAGGGGGAACACTGAAGCTTTCTTT. The V call is TRBV7-8, the J call TRBJ1-1; a possible D gene is TRBD1 (5 bases). The V gene lost 5 bases and the J gene lost 1 base, with 11 bases spanning the gap. Germline assignment: CDR1 SGHVS and CDR2 FQNEAQ. The CDR3 contains 14 residues.

In nucleotides, the CDR3 is TGTGCCAGTAGTATCGGGGAGGGTGGTGAAAAACTGTTTTTT. Its translation: CASSIGEGGEKLFF. The chain recombines TRBV19 with TRBJ1-4; no firm D call. This CDR3 has 14 residues. CDR1 and CDR2 (germline): LNHDA, SQIVND (reference sequence). V dropped 3 bases and J dropped 7 bases, with 12 bases sitting between them.

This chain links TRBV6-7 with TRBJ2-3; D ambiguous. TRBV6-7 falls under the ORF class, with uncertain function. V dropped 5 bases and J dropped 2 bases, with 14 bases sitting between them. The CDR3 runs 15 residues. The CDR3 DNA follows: TGTGCCAGCAGTCGAGACAAGAAGCTCACAGATACGCAGTATTTT. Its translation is CASSRDKKLTDTQYF.

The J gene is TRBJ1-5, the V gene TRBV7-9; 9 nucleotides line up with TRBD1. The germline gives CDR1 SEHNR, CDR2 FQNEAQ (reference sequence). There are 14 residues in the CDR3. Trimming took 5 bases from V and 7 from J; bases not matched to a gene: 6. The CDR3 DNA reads TGTGCCAGCAGCCCATGGACAGGGGAGCAGCCCCAGCATTTT. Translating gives CASSPWTGEQPQHF.

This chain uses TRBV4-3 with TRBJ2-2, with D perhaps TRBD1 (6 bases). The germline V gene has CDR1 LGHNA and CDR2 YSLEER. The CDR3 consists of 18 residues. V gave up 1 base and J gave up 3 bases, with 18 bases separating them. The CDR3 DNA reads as TGCGCCAGCAGCCAAGCCCCTCCGAGGGGGTGGGACACCGGGGAGCTGTTTTTT. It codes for CASSQAPPRGWDTGELFF.

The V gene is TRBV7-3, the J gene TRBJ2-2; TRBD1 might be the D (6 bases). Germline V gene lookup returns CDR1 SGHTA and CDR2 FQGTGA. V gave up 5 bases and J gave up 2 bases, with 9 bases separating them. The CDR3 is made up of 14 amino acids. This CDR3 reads CASSKGQNTGELFF. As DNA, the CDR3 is TGTGCCAGCAGCAAGGGACAAAACACCGGGGAGCTGTTTTTT.

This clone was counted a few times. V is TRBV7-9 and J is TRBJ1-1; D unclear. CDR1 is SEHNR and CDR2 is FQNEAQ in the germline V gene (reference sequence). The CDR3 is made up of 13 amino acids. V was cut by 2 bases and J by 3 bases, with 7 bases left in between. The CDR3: CASSLWGDTEAFF. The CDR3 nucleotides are TGTGCCAGCAGCTTATGGGGTGACACTGAAGCTTTCTTT.

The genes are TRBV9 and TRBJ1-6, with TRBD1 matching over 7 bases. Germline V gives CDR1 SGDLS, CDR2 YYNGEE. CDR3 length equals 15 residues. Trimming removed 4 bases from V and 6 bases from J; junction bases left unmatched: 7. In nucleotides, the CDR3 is TGTGCCAGCAGCACCAGGGGGGGCGGTAATTCACCCCTCCACTTT. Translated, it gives CASSTRGGGNSPLHF.

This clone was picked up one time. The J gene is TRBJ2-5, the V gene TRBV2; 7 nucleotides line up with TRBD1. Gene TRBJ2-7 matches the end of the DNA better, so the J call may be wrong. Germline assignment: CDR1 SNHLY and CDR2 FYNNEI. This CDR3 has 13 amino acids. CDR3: CASSRTGAYEQYF. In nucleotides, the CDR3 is TGTGCCAGCAGCAGGACAGGAGCCTACGAGCAGTACTTC.

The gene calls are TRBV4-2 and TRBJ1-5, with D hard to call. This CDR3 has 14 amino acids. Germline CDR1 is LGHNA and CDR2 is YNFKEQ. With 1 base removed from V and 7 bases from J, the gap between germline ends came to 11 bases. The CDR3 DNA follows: TGTGCCAGCAGCCAAGGTTTGGGGAGGCAGCCCCAGCATTTT. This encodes CASSQGLGRQPQHF.